These T cell receptor beta chains were read from a single sample in a study of blood T cell repertoires in COVID-19. TCRdb keeps only in-frame clones here, not all; method: immunoSEQ multiplex PCR. The data show 65,000 to 90,000 clones, about 90% seen once. The specimen was peripheral blood. The receptors shown here come from a human donor in a cohort sampled during active COVID-19. Both conserved end residues are part of each CDR3. D genes are given only for firm matches. Clone size is not always given. Where it is, it says once, few, many or a class for expanded clones.

D | size | J | V | DNA | CDR3
TRBD1 | NA | TRBJ1-5 | TRBV27 | TGTGCCAGCAGTTTATTCGCCCCCGGGCAGGGGGGCAATCAGCCCCAGCATTTT | CASSLFAPGQGGNQPQHF
TRBD1 | NA | TRBJ1-6 | TRBV3-1/TRBV3-2 | TGTGCCAGCAGCCAGGGAGACAGGGAAAATTCACCCCTCCACTTT | CASSQGDRENSPLHF
NA | NA | TRBJ1-2 | TRBV5-4 | TGTGCCAGCAGCGGAGGTTCCACCGCTAACTATGGCTACACCTTC | CASSGGSTANYGYTF
TRBD1 | NA | TRBJ1-1 | TRBV10-3 | TGTGCCGCCTACCCTGGACAGGGCCCTGAAGCTTTCTTT | CAAYPGQGPEAFF
TRBD1 | NA | TRBJ2-2 | TRBV6-6 | TGTGCCAGCAGTTCCTCGACAGGGGGCGGCACCGGGGAGCTGTTTTTT | CASSSSTGGGTGELFF
TRBD1 | NA | TRBJ1-2 | TRBV12-5 | TGTGCTAGTGGTTTGGAGGGACAGGGGGCCGGCTACACCTTC | CASGLEGQGAGYTF
TRBD1 | once | TRBJ2-3 | TRBV5-6 | TGTGCCAGCAGCTTCACAGGGGGGCCGTTTACAGATACGCAGTATTTT | CASSFTGGPFTDTQYF
NA | NA | TRBJ2-3 | TRBV7-3 | TGTGCCAGCAGCCCCTACCGGACAGTCCTTAGCACAGATACGCAGTATTTT | CASSPYRTVLSTDTQYF
NA | few | TRBJ1-2 | TRBV9 | TGTGCCAGCAGCGTAGGTCGGGGAGTCATGTCTGGCTACACCTTC | CASSVGRGVMSGYTF
TRBD1 | NA | TRBJ1-1 | TRBV2 | TGTGCCAGCAGCGTGGGACAGGGCAGGAACACTGAAGCTTTCTTT | CASSVGQGRNTEAFF
NA | NA | TRBJ2-5 | TRBV11-2 | TGTGCCAGCAGCTCCCCCCAACTAGCCCGGCCGACCCAGTACTTC | CASSSPQLARPTQYF
TRBD1 | NA | TRBJ2-7 | TRBV7-9 | TGTGCCAGCACCCGAACAGGGGTCTACGAGCAGTACTTC | CASTRTGVYEQYF
TRBD1 | NA | TRBJ2-7 | TRBV15 | TGTGCCACCAGCAGAGATGGCAGGGGGACGTACGAGCAGTACTTC | CATSRDGRGTYEQYF
NA | few | TRBJ2-2 | TRBV7-2 | TGTGCCAGCAGCTTATGGGGCCAAAACACCGGGGAGCTGTTTTTT | CASSLWGQNTGELFF
NA | NA | TRBJ2-7 | TRBV5-1 | TGCGCCAGCAGCTCCCTGCGGACAGACGAGCAGTACTTC | CASSSLRTDEQYF
TRBD1 | few | TRBJ1-6 | TRBV7-2 | TGTGCCAGCAGCCTGCGACAGGGGGCAAATTCACCCCTCCACTTT | CASSLRQGANSPLHF
NA | NA | TRBJ1-1 | TRBV18 | TGTGCCAGCTCACCAATGGACTTGAACACTGAAGCTTTCTTT | CASSPMDLNTEAFF
NA | NA | TRBJ2-7 | TRBV10-1 | TGCGCCAGCAGTGCAGGGGCCTACGAGCAGTACTTC | CASSAGAYEQYF
TRBD1 | NA | TRBJ1-2 | TRBV7-9 | TGTGCCAGCAGCCCCCAGGGGGACTATGGCTACACCTTC | CASSPQGDYGYTF
NA | few | TRBJ2-7 | TRBV4-3 | TGCGCCAGCAGCCAAGCGAATCGGGTAGGCTACGAGCAGTACTTC | CASSQANRVGYEQYF
NA | NA | TRBJ2-7 | TRBV25-1 | TGTGCCAGCAGCCCCCACTGGGACGACGGGAGCTGGGAGCAGTACTTC | CASSPHWDDGSWEQYF
NA | NA | TRBJ1-1 | TRBV11-2 | TGTGCCAGCAGCTTAGGACAGACGGTCCATGAAGCTTTCTTT | CASSLGQTVHEAFF
NA | few | TRBJ1-2 | TRBV2 | TGTGCCAGCAGTGAACAACAGAACTATGGCTACACCTTC | CASSEQQNYGYTF
TRBD1 | NA | TRBJ1-2 | TRBV4-3 | TGCGCCAGCAGCCAGACCCAGACAGGGAACTATGGCTACACCTTC | CASSQTQTGNYGYTF
NA | NA | TRBJ1-1 | TRBV5-6 | TGTGCCAGCAGCAGCCCCGCGAGACACGAAGCTTTCTTT | CASSSPARHEAFF
TRBD1 | NA | TRBJ2-7 | TRBV10-1 | TGCGCCAGCAGTACGGGACAGGGGATCTACGAGCAGTACTTC | CASSTGQGIYEQYF
TRBD2 | NA | TRBJ2-1 | TRBV7-9 | TGTGCCAGCAGCAACCTAGCGGGGGCTGAGCAGTTCTTC | CASSNLAGAEQFF
NA | NA | TRBJ2-6 | TRBV7-8 | TGTGCCAGCAGCCCCAATCCCCTACCTGTCGGGGGGACAACCGCTCTGGTGGCCAACGTCCTGACTTTC | CASSPNPLPVGGTTALVANVLTF
NA | NA | TRBJ1-4 | TRBV7-2 | TGTGCCAGCAGCTTAGAAGTGCCGAACAACGCGGGTGAAAAACTGTTTTTT | CASSLEVPNNAGEKLFF
TRBD2 | NA | TRBJ2-1 | TRBV7-2 | TGTGCCAGCAGCCCCTTAGCGGGGGGGCTAGAGCAGTTCTTC | CASSPLAGGLEQFF
NA | NA | TRBJ1-2 | TRBV7-9 | TGTGCCAGCAGCCGACAAGGGACACGGTCTGGCTACACCTTC | CASSRQGTRSGYTF
TRBD2 | NA | TRBJ2-3 | TRBV20-1 | TGCAGTGCTAGTAGCGGGGGAGACACAGATACGCAGTATTTT | CSASSGGDTDTQYF
TRBD1 | NA | TRBJ1-4 | TRBV9 | TGTGCCAGCAGCGCCGGGACAGGGGGTGAAAAACTGTTTTTT | CASSAGTGGEKLFF
NA | once | TRBJ2-5 | TRBV6-5 | TGTGCCAGCAGTTCCCCGGGACTTTACCCTAGAGTGGCCCAGTACTTC | CASSSPGLYPRVAQYF
TRBD1 | NA | TRBJ1-1 | TRBV7-2 | TGTGCCAGCAGCTTAGCCCGGGACAGTGAAGCTTTCTTT | CASSLARDSEAFF
TRBD1 | NA | TRBJ2-1 | TRBV4-2 | TGTGCCAGCAGCCAAGATTCGGGGCCAGGGGGATCCTATGAGCAGTTCTTC | CASSQDSGPGGSYEQFF
TRBD2 | NA | TRBJ2-3 | TRBV24-1 | TGTGCCACCTCGACTAGCGGGGGAACAGATACGCAGTATTTT | CATSTSGGTDTQYF
TRBD2 | NA | TRBJ2-2 | TRBV5-6 | TGTGCCAGCAGCTTTGGAGCGGGGAACGGGGAGCTGTTTTTT | CASSFGAGNGELFF
TRBD1 | NA | TRBJ1-2 | TRBV7-6 | TGTGCCAGCAGCTTAGCGCAGGGGGATCTAAGTGGCTACACCTTC | CASSLAQGDLSGYTF
NA | NA | TRBJ2-7 | TRBV5-1 | TGCGCCAGCAGCCTTCAGACAGCCTCCTACGAGCAGTACTTC | CASSLQTASYEQYF
NA | NA | TRBJ1-1 | TRBV5-4 | TGTGCCAGCAGCTTGTCCCCCTGGGCCCGAAGGGGGACTGAAGCTTTCTTT | CASSLSPWARRGTEAFF
TRBD2 | once | TRBJ2-1 | TRBV12-3/TRBV12-4 | TGTGCCAGCAGTTTGGGGTCTAGCGGTGAGCAGTTCTTC | CASSLGSSGEQFF
NA | NA | TRBJ2-7 | TRBV2 | TGTGCCAGCAGTGACTGGCGGGAGCAGTACTTC | CASSDWREQYF
TRBD1 | once | TRBJ1-5 | TRBV6-5 | TGTGCCAGCAGTCCGCGGACAGGGTCAGGTCAGCCCCAGCATTTT | CASSPRTGSGQPQHF
TRBD1 | once | TRBJ1-1 | TRBV30 | TGTGCCTGGACTCAGGGACAGCATAAGGGAGACACTGAAGCTTTCTTT | CAWTQGQHKGDTEAFF
TRBD2 | NA | TRBJ2-1 | TRBV4-2 | TGTGCCAGCAGCCAAGAACTAGCGGGGGGCTATTACAATGAGCAGTTCTTC | CASSQELAGGYYNEQFF
NA | once | TRBJ1-1 | TRBV6-5 | TGTGCCAGCAGTACACAGGAGAACACTGAAGCTTTCTTT | CASSTQENTEAFF
NA | NA | TRBJ1-2 | TRBV12-3/TRBV12-4 | TGTGCCAGCAGTTTAGCAGGGGTTGGCTACACCTTC | CASSLAGVGYTF
TRBD1 | NA | TRBJ2-1 | TRBV4-3 | TGCGCCAGCAGCTCCACCGGGACAGGAAACAATGAGCAGTTCTTC | CASSSTGTGNNEQFF
TRBD2 | NA | TRBJ2-3 | TRBV7-3 | TGTGCCAGCAGCTCGCCCTCTAGCGGGGGCAACACAGATACGCAGTATTTT | CASSSPSSGGNTDTQYF
NA | NA | TRBJ2-2 | TRBV24-1 | TGTGCCACCAGTGATTGGAGGGGAAATTCCGGGGAGCTGTTTTTT | CATSDWRGNSGELFF
NA | NA | TRBJ2-3 | TRBV12-3/TRBV12-4 | TGTGCCAGCAGTTTGGGCCGTGCAGATACGCAGTATTTT | CASSLGRADTQYF
TRBD2 | NA | TRBJ2-5 | TRBV5-6 | TGTGCCAGCAGCTGGGGACTAGCGGGGTATTATGATACCCAGTACTTC | CASSWGLAGYYDTQYF
TRBD2 | NA | TRBJ2-5 | TRBV25-1 | TGTGCCAGCAGTGACGGGGGGGCGGGAGAGACCCAGTACTTC | CASSDGGAGETQYF
TRBD2 | NA | TRBJ2-3 | TRBV11-2 | TGTGCCAGCAGCTTAGTACTAGCGGGGGTCACAGATACGCAGTATTTT | CASSLVLAGVTDTQYF